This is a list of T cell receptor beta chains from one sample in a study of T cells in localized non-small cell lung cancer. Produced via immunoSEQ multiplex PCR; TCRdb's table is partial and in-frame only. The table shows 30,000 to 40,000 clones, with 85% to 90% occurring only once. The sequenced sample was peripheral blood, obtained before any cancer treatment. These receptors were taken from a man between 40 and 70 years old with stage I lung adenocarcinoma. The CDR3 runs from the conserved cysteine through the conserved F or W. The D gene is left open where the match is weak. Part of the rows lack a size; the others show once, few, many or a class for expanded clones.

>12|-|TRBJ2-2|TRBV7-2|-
TGTGCCAGCAGTCCGAGGACCGGGGAGCTGTTTTTT
CASSPRTGELFF
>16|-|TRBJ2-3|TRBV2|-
TGTGCCAGCAAGGACCTCGGAGGGGGGGGACTGAATACGCAGTATTTT
CASKDLGGGGLNTQYF
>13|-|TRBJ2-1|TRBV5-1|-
TGCGCCAGCAGCTTGGTTCGGGACAATGAGCAGTTCTTC
CASSLVRDNEQFF
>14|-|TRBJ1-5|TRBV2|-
TGTGCCAGTCAGCCCGGGACATATGATCAGCCCCAGCATTTT
CASQPGTYDQPQHF
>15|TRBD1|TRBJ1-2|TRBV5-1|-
TGCGCCAGCAGCTTGCATGACAGGGACGGGCATGGCTACACCTTC
CASSLHDRDGHGYTF
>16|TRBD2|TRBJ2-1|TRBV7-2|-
TGTGCCAGCAGCCCCCTGGGCCTAGCGGGGGGCAATGAGCAGTTCTTC
CASSPLGLAGGNEQFF
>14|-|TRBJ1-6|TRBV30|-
TGTGCCTGGAGTGTACGAGGGGATAATTCACCCCTCCACTTT
CAWSVRGDNSPLHF
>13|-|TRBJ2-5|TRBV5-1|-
TGCGCCAGCAGCCCCGACAGGAAAGAGACCCAGTACTTC
CASSPDRKETQYF
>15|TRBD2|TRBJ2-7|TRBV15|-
TGTGCCACCAGCAGGGAGTCTAGCGGTGTCTACGAGCAGTACTTC
CATSRESSGVYEQYF
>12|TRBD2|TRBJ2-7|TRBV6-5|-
TGTGCCAGCAGTTCGACTAGCTCTGAGCAGTACTTC
CASSSTSSEQYF
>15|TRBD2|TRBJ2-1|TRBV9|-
TGTGCCAGTTCCGCGGGGGGGCGCTCCTACAATGAGCAGTTCTTC
CASSAGGRSYNEQFF
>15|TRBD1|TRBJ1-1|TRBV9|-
TGTGCCAGCAGCGACCCGGGACAGGGCTACACTGAAGCTTTCTTT
CASSDPGQGYTEAFF
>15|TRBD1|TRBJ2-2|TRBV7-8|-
TGTGCCAGCAGCTACCGGGACAGAAACACCGGGGAGCTGTTTTTT
CASSYRDRNTGELFF
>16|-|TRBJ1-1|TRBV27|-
TGTGCCAGCAGCACTACAGGGAATAGGATGAACACTGAAGCTTTCTTT
CASSTTGNRMNTEAFF
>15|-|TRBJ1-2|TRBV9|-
TGTGCCAGCAGCTCCCCAGGGTATACCAACTATGGCTACACCTTC
CASSSPGYTNYGYTF
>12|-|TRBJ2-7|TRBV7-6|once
TGTGCCAGCAGCCAACAGGGCTACGAGCAGTACTTC
CASSQQGYEQYF
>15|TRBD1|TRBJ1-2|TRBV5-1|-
TGCGCCAGCAGCTTGGAAACAGGGGCCCTATATGGCTACACCTTC
CASSLETGALYGYTF
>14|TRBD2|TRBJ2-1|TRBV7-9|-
TGTGCCAGCAGCAGTAGCGGGGGGAACAATGAGCAGTTCTTC
CASSSSGGNNEQFF
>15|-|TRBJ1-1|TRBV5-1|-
TGCGCCAGCAGCTCCCAGCCAGGGGAGAACACTGAAGCTTTCTTT
CASSSQPGENTEAFF
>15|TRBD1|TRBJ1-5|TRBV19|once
TGTGCCAGTAGTACAGGGACAGGGGTAAGTCAGCCCCAGCATTTT
CASSTGTGVSQPQHF
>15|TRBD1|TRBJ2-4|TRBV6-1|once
TGTGCCAGCAGTGAATTGACAGGGGGAACCGACATTCAGTACTTC
CASSELTGGTDIQYF
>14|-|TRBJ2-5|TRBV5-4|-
TGTGCCAGCAGCTTAAGAAAGGGGCAAGAGACCCAGTACTTC
CASSLRKGQETQYF
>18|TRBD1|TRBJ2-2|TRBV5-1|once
TGCGCCAGCAGCTCGGCCGGCGCCGGGACAGGGCTCACCGGGGAGCTGTTTTTT
CASSSAGAGTGLTGELFF
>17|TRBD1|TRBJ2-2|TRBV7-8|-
TGTGCCAGCAGCTCCACCCCGAGACAGGGATTCACCGGGGAGCTGTTTTTT
CASSSTPRQGFTGELFF
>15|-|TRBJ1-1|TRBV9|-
TGTGCCAGCAGCGGGCAGAGAGGGGTTAACACTGAAGCTTTCTTT
CASSGQRGVNTEAFF
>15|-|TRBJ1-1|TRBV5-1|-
TGCGCCAGCAGCTTGGGCGGGGGCCAGCGGACTGAAGCTTTCTTT
CASSLGGGQRTEAFF